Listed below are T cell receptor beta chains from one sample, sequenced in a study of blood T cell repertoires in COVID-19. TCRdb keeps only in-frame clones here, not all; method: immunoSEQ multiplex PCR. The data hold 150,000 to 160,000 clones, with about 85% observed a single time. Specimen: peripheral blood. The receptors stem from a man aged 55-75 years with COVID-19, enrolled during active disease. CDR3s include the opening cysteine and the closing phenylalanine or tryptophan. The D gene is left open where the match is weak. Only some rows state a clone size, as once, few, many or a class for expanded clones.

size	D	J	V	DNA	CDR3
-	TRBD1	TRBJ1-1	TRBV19	TGTGCCAGTAGTACGACAGGGTTGAACACTGAAGCTTTCTTT	CASSTTGLNTEAFF
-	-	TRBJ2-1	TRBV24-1	TGTGCCACCAGTGATTTGGGCGGGCCTGCCGATGAGCAGTTCTTC	CATSDLGGPADEQFF
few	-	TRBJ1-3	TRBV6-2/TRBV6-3	TGTGCCAGCAGCCCCTACTCTGGAAACACCATATATTTT	CASSPYSGNTIYF
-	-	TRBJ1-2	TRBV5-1	TGCGCCAGCAGCCCCAGGGATCCTAACTATGGCTACACCTTC	CASSPRDPNYGYTF
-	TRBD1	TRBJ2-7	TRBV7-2	TGTGCCAGCGCCGCGCAGGGGGCTTCCTACGAGCAGTACTTC	CASAAQGASYEQYF
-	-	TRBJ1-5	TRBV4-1	TGCGCCAGCAGCCAAGCCCCGGGAGGGATCGGGAATCAGCCCCAGCATTTT	CASSQAPGGIGNQPQHF
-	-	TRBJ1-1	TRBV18	TGTGCCAGCTCACCAGATCGGAGTACTGAAGCTTTCTTT	CASSPDRSTEAFF
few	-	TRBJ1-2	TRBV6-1	TGTGCCAGCGGTGCCCCAATCTGGGGCGGCACCCCCCCTGGCTACACCTTC	CASGAPIWGGTPPGYTF
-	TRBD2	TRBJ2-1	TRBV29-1	TGCAGCGTTGAAGTTGGGGAGGGATATGAGCAGTTCTTC	CSVEVGEGYEQFF
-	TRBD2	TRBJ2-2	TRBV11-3	TGTGCCAGCCGGGGAGGGTCCACCGGGGAGCTGTTTTTT	CASRGGSTGELFF
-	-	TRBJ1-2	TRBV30	TGTGCCTGGACTCGCTATCCTAACTATGGCTACACCTTC	CAWTRYPNYGYTF
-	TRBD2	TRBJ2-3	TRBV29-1	TGCAGGGCGGGACTAGCGGGAGCCCAGAGCACAGATACGCAGTATTTT	CRAGLAGAQSTDTQYF
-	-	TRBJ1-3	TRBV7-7	TGTGCTAGCAGCTTCGGTTTCAGACTTTTCTCTGGAAACACCATATATTTT	CASSFGFRLFSGNTIYF
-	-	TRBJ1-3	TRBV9	TGTGCCAGCAGCGTATCCGGTCGAATCTCTGGAAACACCATATATTTT	CASSVSGRISGNTIYF
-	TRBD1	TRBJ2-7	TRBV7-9	TGTGCCAGCAGCTTACCCACTGGACAGGGGAACTCCTACGAGCAGTACTTC	CASSLPTGQGNSYEQYF
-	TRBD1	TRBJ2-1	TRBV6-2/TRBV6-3	TGTGCCAGCAGCTCGGGACAGGGGAATGACAATGAGCAGTTCTTC	CASSSGQGNDNEQFF
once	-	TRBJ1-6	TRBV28	TGTGCCAGCAGTTTAGTGGGAGGGGCGAGAGGATCACCCCTCCACTTT	CASSLVGGARGSPLHF
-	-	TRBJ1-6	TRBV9	TGTGCCAGCAGCGTCGAGGGTTCGCGGGGAGATTCACCCCTCCACTTT	CASSVEGSRGDSPLHF